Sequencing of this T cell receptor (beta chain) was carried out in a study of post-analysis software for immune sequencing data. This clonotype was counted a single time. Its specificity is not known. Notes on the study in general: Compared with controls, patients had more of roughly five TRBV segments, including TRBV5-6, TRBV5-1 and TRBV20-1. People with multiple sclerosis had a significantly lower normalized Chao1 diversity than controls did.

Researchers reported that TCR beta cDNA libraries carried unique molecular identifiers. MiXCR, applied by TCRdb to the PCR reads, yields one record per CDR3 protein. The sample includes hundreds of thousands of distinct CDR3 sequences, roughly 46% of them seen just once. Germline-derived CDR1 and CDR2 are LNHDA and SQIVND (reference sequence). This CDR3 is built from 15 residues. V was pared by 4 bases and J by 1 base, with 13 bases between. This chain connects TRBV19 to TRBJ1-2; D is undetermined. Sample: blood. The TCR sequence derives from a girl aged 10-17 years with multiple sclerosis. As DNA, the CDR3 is TGTGCCAGTAGTAGTCAGCGGCTGAGTAACTATGGCTACACCTTC. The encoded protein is CASSSQRLSNYGYTF.